This T cell receptor (beta chain) was recovered during a study of T cells in Graves' hyperthyroidism and ophthalmopathy. Study-wide points: From stable hyperthyroidism, ophthalmopathy was separated by a 13 V-J model.

There are 14 residues in the CDR3. Germline loops: CDR1 SNHLY, CDR2 FYNNEI. The ends lost 6 bases at V and 5 bases at J; junction bases unmatched: 6. It was RNA transcripts that yielded the amplified TCR beta CDR3 regions. Using the HTBI primer set, a first-round RT-PCR was run on the TCR CDR3. MiXCR was run by TCRdb on the multiplex PCR reads, yielding one entry per CDR3 protein. The table has around 350,000 distinct CDR3 sequences, roughly an eighth seen once. With respect to this clonotype: Its matching antigen is unknown.

Across 18 months, stable Graves' hyperthyroidism was marked by no progression to ophthalmopathy. This TCR came from a woman younger than 35 with Graves' hyperthyroidism. V usage is TRBV2 and J usage is TRBJ1-5; 8 positions match TRBD1. The sample was blood. Written as DNA, the CDR3 is TGTGCCAGCAGCGTTCAGGGGGCCCATCAGCCCCAGCATTTT. It is translated as CASSVQGAHQPQHF. The whole variable domain, filled in from reference TRBV2 and TRBJ1-5, reads EPEVTQTPSHQVTQMGQEVILRCVPISNHLYFYWYRQILGQKVEFLVSFYNNEISEKSEIFDDQFSVERPDGSNFTLKIRSTKLEDSAMYFCASSVQGAHQPQHFGDGTRLSIL.